The following is a T cell receptor (beta chain) sequence with its context. This specimen belongs to a study of blood T cells in healthy people across ages. Alongside a J-beta primer mix, a sample-barcoded 5' primer served in a second PCR lasting roughly 6 to 11 cycles. Every sample gave at least 2.5 million paired-end reads containing CDR3. MiXCR was run by TCRdb on the 5' RACE reads, yielding one entry per CDR3 protein. The data hold 700,000 or so distinct CDR3 sequences, with over 40% observed a single time. This CDR3 contains 14 residues. Germline loops: CDR1 SGHRS, CDR2 YFSETQ. The trim removed 9 bases at V and 1 base at J, leaving 8 bases unmatched.

The gene calls are TRBV5-1 and TRBJ2-3, with 7 bases matching TRBD1. Specimen: blood. This receptor was obtained from a man older than 75 in good health. This CDR3 is CATGRTGGTDTQYF. The CDR3 DNA is TGCGCCACCGGACGAACAGGGGGCACAGATACGCAGTATTTT.